This T cell receptor beta chain comes out of a study of cytomegalovirus exposure and HLA in healthy donors. This clone appeared a few times. This PCR relied on a set of 60 Vbeta primers and 13 Jbeta primers. The assay was immunoSEQ multiplex PCR, and TCRdb's table has in-frame clones only and misses some. The table has approximately 130,000 clones, approximately 84% seen once. Input material: PBMCs. The origin of this receptor is a boy aged 2 to 9 in good health and CMV-seronegative.

The CDR3 bases are TGTGCCAGCAGCGCCTTAGGGGTTCTGGGCGGGGAGCTGTTTTTT. Protein: CASSALGVLGGELFF. The chain combines TRBV9 with TRBJ2-2; D is perhaps TRBD1 (5 bases). The CDR3 spans 15 residues. V was trimmed by 3 bases and J by 7 bases, leaving 16 bases between them. Germline V lookup: CDR1 SGDLS, CDR2 YYNGEE.